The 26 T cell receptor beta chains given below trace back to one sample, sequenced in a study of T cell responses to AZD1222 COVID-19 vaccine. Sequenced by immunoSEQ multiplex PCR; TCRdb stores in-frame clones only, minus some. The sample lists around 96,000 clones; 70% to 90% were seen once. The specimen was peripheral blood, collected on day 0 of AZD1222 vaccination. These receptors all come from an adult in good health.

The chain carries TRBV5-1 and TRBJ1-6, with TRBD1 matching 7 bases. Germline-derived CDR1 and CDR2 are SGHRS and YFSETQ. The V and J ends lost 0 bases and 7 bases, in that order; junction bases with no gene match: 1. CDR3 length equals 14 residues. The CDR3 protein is CASSLGDRNSPLHF. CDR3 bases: TGCGCCAGCAGCTTGGGGGACAGAAATTCACCCCTCCACTTT.

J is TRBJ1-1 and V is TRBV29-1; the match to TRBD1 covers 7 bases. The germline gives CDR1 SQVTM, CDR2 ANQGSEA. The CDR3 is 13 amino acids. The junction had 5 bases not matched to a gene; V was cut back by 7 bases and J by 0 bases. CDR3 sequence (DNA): TGCAGCGCAGCGACAGGGATGAACACTGAAGCTTTCTTT. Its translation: CSAATGMNTEAFF.

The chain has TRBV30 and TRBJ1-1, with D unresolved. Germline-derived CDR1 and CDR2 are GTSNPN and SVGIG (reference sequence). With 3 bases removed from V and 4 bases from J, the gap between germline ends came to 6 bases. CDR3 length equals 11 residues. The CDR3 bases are TGTGCCTGGAGCAGAGGCACTGAAGCTTTCTTT. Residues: CAWSRGTEAFF.

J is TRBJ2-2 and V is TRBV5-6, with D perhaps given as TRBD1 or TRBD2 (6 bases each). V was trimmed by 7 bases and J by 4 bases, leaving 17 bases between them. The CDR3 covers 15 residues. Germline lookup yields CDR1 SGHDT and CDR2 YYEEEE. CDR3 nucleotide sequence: TGTGCCAGCGGACTGAGGGGGGCGGGCACCGGGGAGCTGTTTTTT. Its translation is CASGLRGAGTGELFF.

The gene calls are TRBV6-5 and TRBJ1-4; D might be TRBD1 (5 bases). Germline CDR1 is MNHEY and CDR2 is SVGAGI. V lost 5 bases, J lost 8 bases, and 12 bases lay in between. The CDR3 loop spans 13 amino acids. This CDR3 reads CASSNSGYEKLFF. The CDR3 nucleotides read TGTGCCAGCAGTAATTCAGGGTACGAAAAACTGTTTTTT.

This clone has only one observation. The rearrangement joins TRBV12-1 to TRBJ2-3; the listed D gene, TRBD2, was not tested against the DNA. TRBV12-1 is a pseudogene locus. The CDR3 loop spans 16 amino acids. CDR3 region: CASSFVLAGSTDTQYF. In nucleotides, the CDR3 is TGTGCCAGCAGCTTTGTCCTAGCGGGTTCCACAGATACGCAGTATTTT.

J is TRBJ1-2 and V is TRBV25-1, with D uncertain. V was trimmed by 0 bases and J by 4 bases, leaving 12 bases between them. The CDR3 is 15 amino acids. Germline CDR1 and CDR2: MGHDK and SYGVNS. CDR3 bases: TGTGCCAGCAGTGAATATGGGGTACAGAGCTATGGCTACACCTTC. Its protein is CASSEYGVQSYGYTF.

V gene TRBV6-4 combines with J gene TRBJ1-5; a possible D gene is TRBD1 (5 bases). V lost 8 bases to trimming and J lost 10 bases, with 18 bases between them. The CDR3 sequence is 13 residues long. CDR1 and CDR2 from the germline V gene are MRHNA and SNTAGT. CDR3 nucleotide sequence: TGTGCCAGCCCTTGGGAGGGGCGATCCCCCCAGCATTTT. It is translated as CASPWEGRSPQHF.

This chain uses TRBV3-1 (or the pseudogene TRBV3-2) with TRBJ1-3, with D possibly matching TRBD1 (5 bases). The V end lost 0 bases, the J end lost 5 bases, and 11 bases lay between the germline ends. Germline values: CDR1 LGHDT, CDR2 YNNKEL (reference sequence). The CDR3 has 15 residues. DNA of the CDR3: TGTGCCAGCAGCCAAGATCGACAGCAGCGAAACACCATATATTTT. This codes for CASSQDRQQRNTIYF.

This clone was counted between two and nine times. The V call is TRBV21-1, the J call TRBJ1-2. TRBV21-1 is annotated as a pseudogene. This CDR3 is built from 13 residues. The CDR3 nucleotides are TGTGCCAGCAGCAAAGAAAAGGGGAGAGGCTACACCTTC. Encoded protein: CASSKEKGRGYTF.

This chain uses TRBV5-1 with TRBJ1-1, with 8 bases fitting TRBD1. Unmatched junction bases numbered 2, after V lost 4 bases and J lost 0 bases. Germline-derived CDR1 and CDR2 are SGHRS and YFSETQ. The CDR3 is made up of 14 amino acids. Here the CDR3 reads CASSQGAVNTEAFF. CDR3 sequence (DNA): TGCGCCAGCAGCCAGGGGGCGGTGAACACTGAAGCTTTCTTT.

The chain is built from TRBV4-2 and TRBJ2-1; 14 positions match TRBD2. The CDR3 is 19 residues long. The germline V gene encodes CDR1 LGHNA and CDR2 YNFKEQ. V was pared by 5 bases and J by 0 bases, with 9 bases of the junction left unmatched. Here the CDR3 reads CASSIRLAGGQSSYNEQFF. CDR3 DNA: TGTGCCAGCAGCATCCGACTAGCGGGGGGGCAGAGCTCCTACAATGAGCAGTTCTTC.

The CDR3 reads CASSSATRQYF. The CDR3 nucleotides are TGTGCCAGCAGCTCGGCCACGAGGCAGTACTTC. This chain links TRBV11-3 with TRBJ2-7; D remains unclear. From germline, CDR1 is SGHNT and CDR2 YENEEA. The CDR3 runs 11 residues. The V end was cut by 4 bases, the J end by 9 bases, with 10 bases between.

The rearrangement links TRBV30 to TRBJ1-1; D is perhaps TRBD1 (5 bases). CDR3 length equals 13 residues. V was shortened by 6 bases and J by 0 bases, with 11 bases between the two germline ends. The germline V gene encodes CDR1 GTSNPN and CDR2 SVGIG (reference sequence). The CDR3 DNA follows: TGTGCCTGCCCGGGACCCTTGAACACTGAAGCTTTCTTT. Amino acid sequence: CACPGPLNTEAFF.

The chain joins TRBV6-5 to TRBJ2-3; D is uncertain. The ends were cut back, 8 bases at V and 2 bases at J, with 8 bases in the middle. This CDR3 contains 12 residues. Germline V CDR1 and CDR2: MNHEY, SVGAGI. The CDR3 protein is CASRHSTDTQYF. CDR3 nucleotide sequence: TGTGCCAGCCGCCACTCCACAGATACGCAGTATTTT.

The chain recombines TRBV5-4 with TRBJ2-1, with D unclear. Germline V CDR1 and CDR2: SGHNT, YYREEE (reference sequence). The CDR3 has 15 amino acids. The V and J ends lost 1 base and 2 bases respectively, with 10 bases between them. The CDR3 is CASSLRVATYNEQFF. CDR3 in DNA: TGTGCCAGCAGCTTGCGGGTAGCTACCTACAATGAGCAGTTCTTC.

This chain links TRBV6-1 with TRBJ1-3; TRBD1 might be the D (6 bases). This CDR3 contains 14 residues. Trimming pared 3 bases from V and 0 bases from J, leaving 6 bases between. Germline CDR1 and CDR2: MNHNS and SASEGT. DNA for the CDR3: TGTGCCAGCAGTGAGGACAGCTCTGGAAACACCATATATTTT. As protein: CASSEDSSGNTIYF.

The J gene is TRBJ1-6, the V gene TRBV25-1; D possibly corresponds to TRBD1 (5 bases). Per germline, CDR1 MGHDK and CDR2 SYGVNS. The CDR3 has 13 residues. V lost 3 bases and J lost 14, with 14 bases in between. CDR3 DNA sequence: TGTGCCAGCAGTGAGGGGGACTCAAGGGCCCTCCACTTT. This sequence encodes CASSEGDSRALHF.

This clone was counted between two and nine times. The CDR3 reads CASSFADSVGELFF. The CDR3 DNA sequence: TGTGCCAGCAGCTTCGCGGACAGCGTCGGGGAGCTGTTTTTT. The chain uses TRBV11-2 and TRBJ2-2; the D gene is possibly TRBD1 (6 bases). Germline V gives CDR1 SGHAT, CDR2 FQNNGV. V was clipped by 3 bases and J by 7 bases, with 12 bases between them. The CDR3 contains 14 residues.

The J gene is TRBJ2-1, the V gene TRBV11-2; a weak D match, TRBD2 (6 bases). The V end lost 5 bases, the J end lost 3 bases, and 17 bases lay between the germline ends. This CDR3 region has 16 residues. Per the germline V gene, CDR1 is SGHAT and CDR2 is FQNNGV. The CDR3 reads CASSPGDWGLYNEQFF. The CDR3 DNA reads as TGTGCCAGCAGCCCGGGTGACTGGGGACTCTACAATGAGCAGTTCTTC.

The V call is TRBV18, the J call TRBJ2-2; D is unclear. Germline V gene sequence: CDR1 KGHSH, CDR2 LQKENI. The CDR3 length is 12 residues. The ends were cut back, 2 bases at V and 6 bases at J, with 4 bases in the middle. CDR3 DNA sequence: TGTGCCAGCTCACCAGGGGCCGGGGAGCTGTTTTTT. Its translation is CASSPGAGELFF.

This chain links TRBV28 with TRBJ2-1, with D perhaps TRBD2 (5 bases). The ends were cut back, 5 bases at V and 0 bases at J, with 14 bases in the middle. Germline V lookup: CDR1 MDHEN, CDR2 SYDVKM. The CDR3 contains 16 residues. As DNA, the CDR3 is TGTGCCAGCAGTCCTAGCTTCGGCAGCTCCTACAATGAGCAGTTCTTC. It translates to CASSPSFGSSYNEQFF.

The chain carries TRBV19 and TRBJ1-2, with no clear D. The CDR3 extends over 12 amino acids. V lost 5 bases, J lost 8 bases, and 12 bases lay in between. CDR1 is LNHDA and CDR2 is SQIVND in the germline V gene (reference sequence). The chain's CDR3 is CASSATLGGYTF. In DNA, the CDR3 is TGTGCCAGTAGTGCCACGCTGGGAGGCTACACCTTC.

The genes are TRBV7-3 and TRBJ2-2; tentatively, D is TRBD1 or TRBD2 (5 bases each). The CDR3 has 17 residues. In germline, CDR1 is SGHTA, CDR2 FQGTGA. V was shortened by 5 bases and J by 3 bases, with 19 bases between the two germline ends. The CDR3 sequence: CASSLTPDWGYTGELFF. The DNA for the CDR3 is TGTGCCAGCAGCCTCACCCCGGACTGGGGGTACACCGGGGAGCTGTTTTTT. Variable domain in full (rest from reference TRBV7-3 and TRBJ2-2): GAGVSQTPSNKVTEKGKYVELRCDPISGHTALYWYRQSLGQGPEFLIYFQGTGAADDSGLPNDRFFAVRPEGSVSTLKIQRTERGDSAVYLCASSLTPDWGYTGELFFGEGSRLTVL.

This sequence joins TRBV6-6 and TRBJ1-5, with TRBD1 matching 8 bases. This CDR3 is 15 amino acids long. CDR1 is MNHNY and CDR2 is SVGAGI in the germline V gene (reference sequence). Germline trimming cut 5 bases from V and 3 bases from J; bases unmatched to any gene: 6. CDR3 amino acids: CASSLRGLDNQPQHF. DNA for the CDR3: TGTGCCAGCAGTCTCAGGGGGCTCGACAATCAGCCCCAGCATTTT.

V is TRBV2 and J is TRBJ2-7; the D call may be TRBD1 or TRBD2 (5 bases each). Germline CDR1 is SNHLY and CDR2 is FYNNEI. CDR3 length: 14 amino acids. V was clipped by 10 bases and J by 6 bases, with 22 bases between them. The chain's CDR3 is CATSLGVQGPEQYF. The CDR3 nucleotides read TGTGCCACCTCACTGGGGGTTCAGGGTCCCGAGCAGTACTTC.